Listed below are T cell receptor beta chains from one sample, sequenced in a study of cytomegalovirus exposure and HLA in healthy donors. The table came from immunoSEQ multiplex PCR; TCRdb's copy has only in-frame clones and leaves some out. This sample has approximately 130,000 clones, with 64% found just once. The material sequenced was PBMCs. The receptors originated from a woman in her thirties or forties in good health and CMV-seronegative. The CDR3 runs from the conserved cysteine through the conserved F or W. Each record gives: J gene, D gene, clone size, V gene, CDR3 protein, CDR3 DNA. D genes are given only for firm matches. Clone size is shown for a subset of rows, as once, few, many or a class of expanded clone.

TRBJ2-5 TRBD2 few TRBV5-1 CASSLGLAGKETQYF TGCGCCAGCAGCCTCGGACTAGCGGGAAAAGAGACCCAGTACTTC
TRBJ1-1 - - TRBV1 CTSSQVLGGGALVNTEAFF TGCACCAGCAGCCAAGTTTTAGGGGGAGGGGCCCTGGTGAACACTGAAGCTTTCTTT
TRBJ2-5 TRBD2 - TRBV4-1 CASSQGASGGQETQYF TGCGCCAGCAGCCAAGGTGCTAGCGGGGGCCAAGAGACCCAGTACTTC
TRBJ2-2 TRBD1 - TRBV5-1 CASSYRTGRGTGELFF TGCGCCAGCAGCTACCGGACAGGGCGCGGCACCGGGGAGCTGTTTTTT
TRBJ1-5 - - TRBV28 CASSLMGHNYQPQHF TGTGCCAGCAGTTTAATGGGACACAACTATCAGCCCCAGCATTTT
TRBJ2-7 TRBD1 - TRBV4-1 CASSQDGTALPIYEQYF TGCGCCAGCAGCCAAGACGGGACAGCCCTACCCATTTACGAGCAGTACTTC
TRBJ1-1 - - TRBV5-6 CASSFGGQGGMNTEAFF TGTGCCAGCAGCTTCGGGGGGCAGGGAGGCATGAACACTGAAGCTTTCTTT
TRBJ2-7 TRBD1 - TRBV11-2 CASRGQGYLYEQYF TGTGCCAGCAGGGGACAGGGGTATTTGTACGAGCAGTACTTC
TRBJ1-4 - - TRBV27 CASSFRDNEKLFF TGTGCCAGCAGTTTCAGGGATAATGAAAAACTGTTTTTT
TRBJ2-5 TRBD2 - TRBV4-1 CASSSYLAGGETQYF TGCGCCAGCAGCTCCTATCTAGCGGGGGGAGAGACCCAGTACTTC
TRBJ2-3 - few TRBV6-5 CASSGGSSTDTQYF TGTGCCAGCAGTGGGGGGTCTAGCACAGATACGCAGTATTTT
TRBJ2-1 TRBD2 - TRBV27 CATSGTSGYNEQFF TGTGCCACCTCCGGGACTAGCGGATACAATGAGCAGTTCTTC
TRBJ2-5 - - TRBV19 CASSMYWEETQYF TGTGCCAGTAGTATGTACTGGGAGGAGACCCAGTACTTC
TRBJ1-1 - - TRBV11-2 CASSSFEKAFF TGTGCCAGCAGCTCCTTTGAGAAAGCTTTCTTT
TRBJ2-3 - few TRBV7-8 CASSLGGNTDTQYF TGTGCCAGCAGCTTAGGGGGCAACACAGATACGCAGTATTTT
TRBJ1-2 - - TRBV6-1 CAAFPNGANYGYTF TGTGCCGCCTTTCCCAACGGGGCTAACTATGGCTACACCTTC
TRBJ1-2 TRBD1 - TRBV5-6 CASSFRQGDGYTF TGTGCCAGCAGCTTTCGACAGGGGGATGGCTACACCTTC
TRBJ1-1 - few TRBV12-5 CASGLAPVGGSTEAFF TGTGCTAGTGGTTTGGCCCCGGTCGGAGGGAGCACTGAAGCTTTCTTT
TRBJ1-1 - - TRBV7-9 CASSPVWGQGNTEAFF TGTGCCAGCAGCCCCGTGTGGGGGCAGGGAAACACTGAAGCTTTCTTT
TRBJ2-2 TRBD1 - TRBV19 CASRARQGKIGNTGELFF TGTGCCAGTAGAGCCCGACAGGGGAAAATTGGGAACACCGGGGAGCTGTTTTTT
TRBJ1-2 - - TRBV7-2 CASSFGVPGGYTF TGTGCCAGCAGCTTCGGGGTACCGGGCGGCTACACCTTC
TRBJ2-2 - - TRBV4-3 CASSLGGGHTGELFF TGCGCCAGCAGCCTAGGGGGGGGACACACCGGGGAGCTGTTTTTT
TRBJ2-2 TRBD2 few TRBV9 CASSVSGGSTGELFF TGTGCCAGCAGCGTAAGCGGGGGGAGCACCGGGGAGCTGTTTTTT
TRBJ1-1 TRBD1 - TRBV5-1 CASSPSTGTNTEAFF TGCGCCAGCAGCCCCTCGACAGGGACTAACACTGAAGCTTTCTTT
TRBJ2-7 TRBD1 - TRBV6-5 CASSHGQGSTYEQYF TGTGCCAGCAGCCATGGACAGGGTAGTACCTACGAGCAGTACTTC
TRBJ1-5 - - TRBV21-1 CASSPPTGGQPQHF TGTGCCAGCAGCCCCCCGACAGGGGGCCAGCCCCAGCATTTT
TRBJ1-4 - - TRBV5-1 CASSLQSSNEKLFF TGCGCCAGCAGCTTACAGTCCTCTAATGAAAAACTGTTTTTT
TRBJ1-5 TRBD1 - TRBV6-6 CASRGPGQATNQPQHF TGTGCCAGCCGGGGGCCCGGACAGGCTACCAATCAGCCCCAGCATTTT
TRBJ1-6 TRBD1 - TRBV5-4 CASRRDRFSASPLHF TGTGCCAGCAGGCGGGACAGGTTTTCTGCTTCACCCCTCCACTTT
TRBJ2-7 - - TRBV5-6 CASSRTTPSGRSYEQYF TGTGCCAGCAGCCGGACTACCCCGAGTGGCAGGTCCTACGAGCAGTACTTC
TRBJ2-1 - - TRBV11-1 CASSLARYNEQFF TGTGCCAGCAGCTTAGCACGGTACAATGAGCAGTTCTTC
TRBJ2-3 - few TRBV30 CAWREGRDTQYF TGTGCCTGGAGGGAGGGACGAGATACGCAGTATTTT
TRBJ2-2 TRBD2 - TRBV6-1 CASSESSGGTVTGELFF TGTGCCAGCAGTGAATCTAGCGGGGGGACGGTAACCGGGGAGCTGTTTTTT
TRBJ2-3 - once TRBV11-2 CASTPGSQRATDTQYF TGTGCCAGCACCCCCGGGAGCCAAAGGGCCACAGATACGCAGTATTTT
TRBJ2-7 - - TRBV19 CASSIDGLRELYF TGTGCCAGTAGTATAGACGGACTGAGGGAACTGTACTTC
TRBJ1-2 TRBD1 - TRBV14 CASSPDRGLYGYTF TGTGCCAGCAGCCCGGACAGGGGACTCTATGGCTACACCTTC
TRBJ2-3 TRBD2 - TRBV9 CASSVGLAGGEDTQYF TGTGCCAGCAGCGTCGGACTAGCGGGGGGGGAGGATACGCAGTATTTT
TRBJ1-2 TRBD1 few TRBV28 CASSLHRGINGYTF TGTGCCAGCAGTTTGCACAGGGGGATCAATGGCTACACCTTC
TRBJ1-5 - - TRBV7-8 CASSLGGRSNQPQHF TGTGCCAGCAGCTTAGGGGGGCGAAGCAATCAGCCCCAGCATTTT
TRBJ2-3 - few TRBV28 CASCSSTDTQYF TGTGCCTCGTGTTCTAGCACAGATACGCAGTATTTT
TRBJ2-5 TRBD2 - TRBV11-2 CASSPSGTRAQYF TGTGCCAGCAGCCCCAGCGGGACCAGGGCCCAGTACTTC
TRBJ2-6 - - TRBV6-1 CASRDGALSGANVLTF TGTGCCAGCCGTGATGGGGCCCTCTCTGGGGCCAACGTCCTGACTTTC
TRBJ2-7 - - TRBV2 CASSVTQRYEQYF TGTGCCAGCAGTGTTACTCAGCGCTACGAGCAGTACTTC